The clone carrying this T cell receptor beta chain was counted between two and nine times. Trimming took off 5 bases at V and 5 bases at J, with 15 bases between the two ends. The CDR3 totals 15 residues. Germline V gene sequence: CDR1 MGHRA, CDR2 YSYEKL. Here immunoSEQ multiplex PCR was the method, and the copy in TCRdb shows in-frame clones only, minus some. This table holds 200,000 to 250,000 clones, 65% to 90% found once. The record originates from a study of blood T cell repertoires in COVID-19. The chain carries TRBV4-1 and TRBJ2-2, with D maybe TRBD1 (6 bases). The specimen was PBMCs or T cells enriched from blood (not recorded which). This TCR was sampled from a woman aged 50 to 60 with acute COVID-19. CDR3 in DNA: TGCGCCAGCAGCGCCCCGGGACATAAGACCGGGGAGCTGTTTTTT. Translation: CASSAPGHKTGELFF.